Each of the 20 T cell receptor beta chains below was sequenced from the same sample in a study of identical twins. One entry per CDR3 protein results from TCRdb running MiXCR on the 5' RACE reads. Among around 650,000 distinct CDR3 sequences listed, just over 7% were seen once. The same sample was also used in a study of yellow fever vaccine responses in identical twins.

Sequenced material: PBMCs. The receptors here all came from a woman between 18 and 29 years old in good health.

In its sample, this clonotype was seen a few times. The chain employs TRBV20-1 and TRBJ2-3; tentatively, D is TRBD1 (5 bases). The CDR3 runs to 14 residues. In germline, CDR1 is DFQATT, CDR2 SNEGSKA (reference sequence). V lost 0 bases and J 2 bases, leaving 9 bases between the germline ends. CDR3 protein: CSAREGVHTDTQYF. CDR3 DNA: TGCAGTGCTAGAGAAGGGGTCCACACAGATACGCAGTATTTT.

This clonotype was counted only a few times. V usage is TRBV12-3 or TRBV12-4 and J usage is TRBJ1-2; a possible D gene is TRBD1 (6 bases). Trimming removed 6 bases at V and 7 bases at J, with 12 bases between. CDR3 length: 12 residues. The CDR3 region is CASSIGQFGYTF. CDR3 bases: TGTGCCAGCAGCATCGGACAGTTTGGCTACACCTTC.

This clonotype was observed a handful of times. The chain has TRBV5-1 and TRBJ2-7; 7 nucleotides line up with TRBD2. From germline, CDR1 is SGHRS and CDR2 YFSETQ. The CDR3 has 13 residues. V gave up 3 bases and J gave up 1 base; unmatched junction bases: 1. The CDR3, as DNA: TGCGCCAGCAGCTGGACTAGTTCCTACGAGCAGTACGTC. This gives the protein CASSWTSSYEQYV.

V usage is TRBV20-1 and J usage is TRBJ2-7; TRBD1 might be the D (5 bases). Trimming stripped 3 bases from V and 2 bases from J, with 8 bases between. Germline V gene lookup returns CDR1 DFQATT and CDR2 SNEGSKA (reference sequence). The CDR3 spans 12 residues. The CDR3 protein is CSASLQAYEQYF. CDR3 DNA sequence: TGCAGTGCTAGTCTACAGGCCTACGAGCAGTACTTC.

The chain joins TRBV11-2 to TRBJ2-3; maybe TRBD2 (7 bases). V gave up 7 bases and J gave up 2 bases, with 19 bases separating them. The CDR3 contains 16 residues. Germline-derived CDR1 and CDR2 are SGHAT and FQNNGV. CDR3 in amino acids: CASTVVGGQTTDTQYF. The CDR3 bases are TGTGCCAGCACCGTAGTCGGGGGGCAGACCACAGATACGCAGTATTTT.

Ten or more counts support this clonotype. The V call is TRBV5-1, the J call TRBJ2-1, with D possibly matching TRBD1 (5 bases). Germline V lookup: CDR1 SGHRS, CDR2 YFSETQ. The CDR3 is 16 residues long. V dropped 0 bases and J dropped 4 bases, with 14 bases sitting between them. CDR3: CASSLGGQVSYNEQFF. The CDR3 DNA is TGCGCCAGCAGCTTGGGTGGACAAGTTTCTTACAATGAGCAGTTCTTC.

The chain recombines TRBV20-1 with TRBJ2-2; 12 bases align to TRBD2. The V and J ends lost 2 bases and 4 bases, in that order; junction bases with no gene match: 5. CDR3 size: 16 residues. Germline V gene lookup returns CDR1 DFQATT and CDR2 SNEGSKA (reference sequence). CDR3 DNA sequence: TGCAGTGCTAGACGGGCTAGCGGGGGGGGCACCGGGGAGCTGTTTTTT. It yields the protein CSARRASGGGTGELFF.

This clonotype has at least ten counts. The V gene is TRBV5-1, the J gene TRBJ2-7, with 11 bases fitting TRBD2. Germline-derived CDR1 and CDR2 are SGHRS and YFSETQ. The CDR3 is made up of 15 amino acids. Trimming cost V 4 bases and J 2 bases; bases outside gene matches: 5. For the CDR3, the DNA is TGCGCCAGCAGCCCTGGACTAGCGGGTGCCTACGAGCAGTACTTC. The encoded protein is CASSPGLAGAYEQYF.

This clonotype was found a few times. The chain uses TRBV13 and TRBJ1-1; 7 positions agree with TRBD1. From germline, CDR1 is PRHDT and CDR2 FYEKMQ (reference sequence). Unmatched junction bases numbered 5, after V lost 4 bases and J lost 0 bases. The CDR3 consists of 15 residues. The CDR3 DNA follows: TGTGCCAGCAGCTCCCCGGGACAGATGAACACTGAAGCTTTCTTT. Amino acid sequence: CASSSPGQMNTEAFF.

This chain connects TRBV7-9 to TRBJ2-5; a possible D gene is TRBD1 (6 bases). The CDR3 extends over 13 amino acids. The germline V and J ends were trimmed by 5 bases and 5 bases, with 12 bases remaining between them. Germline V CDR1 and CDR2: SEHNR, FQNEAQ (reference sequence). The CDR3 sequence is CASSGQWLETQYF. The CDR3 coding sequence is TGTGCCAGCAGCGGACAGTGGCTGGAGACCCAGTACTTC.

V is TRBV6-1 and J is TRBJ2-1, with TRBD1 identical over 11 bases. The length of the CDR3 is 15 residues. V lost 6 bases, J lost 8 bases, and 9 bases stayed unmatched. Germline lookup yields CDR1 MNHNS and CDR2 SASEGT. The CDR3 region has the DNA TGTGCCAGCAGCACCGCCGGGACAGGGGGGCATGAGCAGTTCTTC. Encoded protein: CASSTAGTGGHEQFF.

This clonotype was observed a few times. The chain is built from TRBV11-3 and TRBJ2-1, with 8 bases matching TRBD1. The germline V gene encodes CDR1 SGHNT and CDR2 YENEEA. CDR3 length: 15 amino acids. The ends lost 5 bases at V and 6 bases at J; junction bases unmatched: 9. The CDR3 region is CASSHRQGIRNEQFF. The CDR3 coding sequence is TGTGCCAGCAGCCACCGACAGGGGATCCGCAATGAGCAGTTCTTC.

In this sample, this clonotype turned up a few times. The CDR3 DNA reads as TGCGCCAGCAGCTTGGAAGGGACTAGTGGGTTGGAGACCCAGTACTTC. Translated: CASSLEGTSGLETQYF. This chain connects TRBV5-1 to TRBJ2-5, with 8 positions matching TRBD2. CDR1 and CDR2 (germline): SGHRS, YFSETQ. The CDR3 sequence is 16 residues long. J gave up 5 bases and V 0 bases, and 9 bases lay outside the gene matches.

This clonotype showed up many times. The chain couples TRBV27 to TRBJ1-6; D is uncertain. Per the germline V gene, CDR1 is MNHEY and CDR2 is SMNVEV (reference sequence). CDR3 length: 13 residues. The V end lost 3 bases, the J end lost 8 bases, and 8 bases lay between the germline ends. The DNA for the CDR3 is TGTGCCAGCAGTTTGGACCTGGATTCACCCCTCCACTTT. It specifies CASSLDLDSPLHF.

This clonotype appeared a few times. DNA for the CDR3: TGTGCCAGCACCCAAAAGCCCGCCGGGACTAGATGGGGTCGGGAAGGCGGCGAGCAGTTCTTC. It codes for CASTQKPAGTRWGREGGEQFF. The chain links TRBV7-1 to TRBJ2-1; 8 bases align to TRBD2. TRBV7-1 is known as an ORF, though its function is uncertain. The CDR3 runs 21 residues. V shed 7 bases and J 10 bases; nucleotides not matched to a gene: 33.

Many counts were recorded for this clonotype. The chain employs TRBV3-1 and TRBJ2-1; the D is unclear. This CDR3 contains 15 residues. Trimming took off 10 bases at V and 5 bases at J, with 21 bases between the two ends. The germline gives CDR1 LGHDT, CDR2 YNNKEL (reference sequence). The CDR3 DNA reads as TGTGCCACCACGAGGACGCCGGTTCAGAACAATGAGCAGTTCTTC. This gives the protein CATTRTPVQNNEQFF.

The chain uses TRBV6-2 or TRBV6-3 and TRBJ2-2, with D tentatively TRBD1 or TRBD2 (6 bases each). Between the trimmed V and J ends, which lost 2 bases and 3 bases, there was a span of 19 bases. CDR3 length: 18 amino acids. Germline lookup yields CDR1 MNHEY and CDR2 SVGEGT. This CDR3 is CASSYGTRQGSYTGELFF. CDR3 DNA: TGTGCCAGCAGTTACGGGACTCGCCAGGGGTCTTACACCGGGGAGCTGTTTTTT.

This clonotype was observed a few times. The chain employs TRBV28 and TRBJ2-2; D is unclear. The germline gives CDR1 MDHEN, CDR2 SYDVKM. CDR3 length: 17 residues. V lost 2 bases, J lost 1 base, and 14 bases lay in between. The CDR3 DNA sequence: TGTGCCAGCAGTTTACACGAGTTAGCAGAGAACACCGGGGAGCTGTTTTTT. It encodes CASSLHELAENTGELFF.

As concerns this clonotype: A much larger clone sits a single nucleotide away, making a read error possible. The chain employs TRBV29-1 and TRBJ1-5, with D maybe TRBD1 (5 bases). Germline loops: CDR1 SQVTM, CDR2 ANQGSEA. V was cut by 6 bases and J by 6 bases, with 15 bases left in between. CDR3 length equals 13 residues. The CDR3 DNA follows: TGCAGCGTCGCTCCGGGGCGGGGTCAGCCCCAGCATTTT. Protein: CSVAPGRGQPQHF.

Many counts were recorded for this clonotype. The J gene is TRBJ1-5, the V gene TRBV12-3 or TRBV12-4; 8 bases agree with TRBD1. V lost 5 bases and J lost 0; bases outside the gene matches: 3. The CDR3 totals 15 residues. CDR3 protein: CASSLGQDSNQPQHF. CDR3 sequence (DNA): TGTGCCAGCAGTCTGGGACAGGATAGCAATCAGCCCCAGCATTTT.